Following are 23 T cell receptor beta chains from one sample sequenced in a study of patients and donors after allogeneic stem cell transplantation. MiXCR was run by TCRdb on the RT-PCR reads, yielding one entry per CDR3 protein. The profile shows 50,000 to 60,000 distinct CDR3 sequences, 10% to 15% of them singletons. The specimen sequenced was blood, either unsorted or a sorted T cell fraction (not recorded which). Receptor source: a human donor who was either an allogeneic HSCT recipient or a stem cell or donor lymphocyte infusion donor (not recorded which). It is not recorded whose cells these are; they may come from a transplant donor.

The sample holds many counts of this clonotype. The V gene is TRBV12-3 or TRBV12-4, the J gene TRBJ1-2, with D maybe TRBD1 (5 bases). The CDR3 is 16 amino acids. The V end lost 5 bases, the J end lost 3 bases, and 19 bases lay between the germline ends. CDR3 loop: CASSLGVRGPDYGYTF. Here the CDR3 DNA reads TGTGCCAGCAGTCTTGGGGTTAGGGGCCCAGACTATGGCTACACCTTC.

Here the CDR3 reads CASSLGTEPLYNEQFF. The CDR3 DNA sequence: TGTGCCAGCAGTTTAGGGACAGAGCCCTTATACAATGAGCAGTTCTTC. The chain couples TRBV27 to TRBJ2-1; 7 positions match TRBD1. This CDR3 is built from 16 residues. Per the germline V gene, CDR1 is MNHEY and CDR2 is SMNVEV (reference sequence). Trimming took 2 bases from V and 4 from J; bases not matched to a gene: 8.

The DNA for the CDR3 is TGTGCCAGCAGTTTATCGATATCAGGGTCCGAGCAGTACTTC. It translates to CASSLSISGSEQYF. V gene TRBV27 combines with J gene TRBJ2-7; D might be TRBD1 (5 bases). The CDR3 is 14 residues long. The germline CDR1 and CDR2 sequences are MNHEY and SMNVEV (reference sequence). Trimming pared 0 bases from V and 6 bases from J, leaving 12 bases between.

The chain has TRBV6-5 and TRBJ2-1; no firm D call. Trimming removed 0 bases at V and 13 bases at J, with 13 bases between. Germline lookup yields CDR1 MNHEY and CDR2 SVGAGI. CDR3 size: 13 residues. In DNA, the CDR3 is TGTGCCAGCAGTTACTCGAGCGAACAGAGACAGTTCTTC. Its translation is CASSYSSEQRQFF.

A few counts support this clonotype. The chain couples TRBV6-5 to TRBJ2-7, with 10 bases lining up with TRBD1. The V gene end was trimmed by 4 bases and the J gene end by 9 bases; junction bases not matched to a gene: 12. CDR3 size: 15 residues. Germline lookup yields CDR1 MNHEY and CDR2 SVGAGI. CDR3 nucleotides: TGTGCCAGCAGTTGGGGACAGGGGTTTGGAGGGGTGCAGTACTTC. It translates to CASSWGQGFGGVQYF.

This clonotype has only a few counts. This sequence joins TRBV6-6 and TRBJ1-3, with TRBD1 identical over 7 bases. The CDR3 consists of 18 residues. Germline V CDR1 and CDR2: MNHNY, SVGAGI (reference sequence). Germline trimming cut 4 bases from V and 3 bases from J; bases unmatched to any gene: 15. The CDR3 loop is CASSSKNRGPLGGNTIYF. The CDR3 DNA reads TGTGCCAGCAGTTCGAAAAACAGGGGCCCCCTGGGTGGAAACACCATATATTTT.

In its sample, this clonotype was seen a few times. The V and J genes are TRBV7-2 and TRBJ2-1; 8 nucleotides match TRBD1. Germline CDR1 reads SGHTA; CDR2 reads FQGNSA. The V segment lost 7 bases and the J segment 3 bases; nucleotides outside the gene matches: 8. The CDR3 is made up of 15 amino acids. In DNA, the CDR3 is TGTGCCAGCATATCACCGGGACAGGACTACAATGAGCAGTTCTTC. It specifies CASISPGQDYNEQFF.

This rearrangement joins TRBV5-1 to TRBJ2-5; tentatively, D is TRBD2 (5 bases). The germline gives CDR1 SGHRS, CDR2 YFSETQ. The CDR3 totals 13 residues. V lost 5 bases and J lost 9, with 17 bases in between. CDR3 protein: CASRNNGNRAQYF. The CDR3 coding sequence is TGCGCCAGCAGAAACAACGGGAATAGGGCCCAGTACTTC. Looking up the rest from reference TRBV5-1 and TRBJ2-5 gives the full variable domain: KAGVTQTPRYLIKTRGQQVTLSCSPISGHRSVSWYQQTPGQGLQFLFEYFSETQRNKGNFPGRFSGRQFSNSRSEMNVSTLELGDSALYLCASRNNGNRAQYFGPGTRLLVL.

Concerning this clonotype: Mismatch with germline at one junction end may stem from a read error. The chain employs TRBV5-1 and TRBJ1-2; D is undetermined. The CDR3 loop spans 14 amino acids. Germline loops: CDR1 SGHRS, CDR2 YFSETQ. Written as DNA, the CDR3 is TGCGCCGGCAGCTTGGATCTCGGGGAGGGCGGCTACACCTTC. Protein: CAGSLDLGEGGYTF.

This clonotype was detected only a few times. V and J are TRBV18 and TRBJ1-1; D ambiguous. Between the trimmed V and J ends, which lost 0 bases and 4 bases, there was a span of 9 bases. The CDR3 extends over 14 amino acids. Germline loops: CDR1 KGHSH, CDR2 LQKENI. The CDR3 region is CASSPPSGSTEAFF. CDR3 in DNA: TGTGCCAGCTCACCACCGTCGGGGAGCACTGAAGCTTTCTTT.

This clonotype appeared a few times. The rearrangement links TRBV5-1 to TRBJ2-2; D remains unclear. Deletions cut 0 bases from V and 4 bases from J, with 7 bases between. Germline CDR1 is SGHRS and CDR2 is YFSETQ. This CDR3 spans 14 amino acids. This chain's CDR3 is CASSLDPGTGELFF. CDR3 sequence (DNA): TGCGCCAGCAGCTTGGACCCTGGCACCGGGGAGCTGTTTTTT.

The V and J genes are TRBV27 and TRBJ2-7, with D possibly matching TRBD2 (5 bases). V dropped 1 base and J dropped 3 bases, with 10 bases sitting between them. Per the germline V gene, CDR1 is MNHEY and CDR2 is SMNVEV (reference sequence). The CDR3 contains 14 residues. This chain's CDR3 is CASSLYRGVYEQYF. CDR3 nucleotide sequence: TGTGCCAGCAGTTTATACCGGGGTGTCTACGAGCAGTACTTC.

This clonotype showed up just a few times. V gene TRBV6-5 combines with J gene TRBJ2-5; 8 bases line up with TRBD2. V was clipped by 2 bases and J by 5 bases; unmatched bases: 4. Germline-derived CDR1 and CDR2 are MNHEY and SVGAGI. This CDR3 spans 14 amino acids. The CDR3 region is CASSYTSSGETQYF. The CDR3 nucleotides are TGTGCCAGCAGTTACACATCTAGCGGGGAGACCCAGTACTTC.

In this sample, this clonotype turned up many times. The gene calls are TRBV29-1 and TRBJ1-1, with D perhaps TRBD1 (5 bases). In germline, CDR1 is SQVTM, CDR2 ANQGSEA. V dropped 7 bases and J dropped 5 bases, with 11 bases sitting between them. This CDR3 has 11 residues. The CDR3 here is CSGVQGTEAFF. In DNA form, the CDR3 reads TGCAGCGGGGTTCAGGGAACTGAAGCTTTCTTT.

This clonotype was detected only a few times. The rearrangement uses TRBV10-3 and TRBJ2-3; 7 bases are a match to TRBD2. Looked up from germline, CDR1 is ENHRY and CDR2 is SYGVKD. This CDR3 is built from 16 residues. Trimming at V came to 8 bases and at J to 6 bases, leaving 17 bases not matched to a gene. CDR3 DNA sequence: TGTGCCATCGCCCTCCGCGGGGGAGGGCCTTTTGATACGCAGTATTTT. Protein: CAIALRGGGPFDTQYF.

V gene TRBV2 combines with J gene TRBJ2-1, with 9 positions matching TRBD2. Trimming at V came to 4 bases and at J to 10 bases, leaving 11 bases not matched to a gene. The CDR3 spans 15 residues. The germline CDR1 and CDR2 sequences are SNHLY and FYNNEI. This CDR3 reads CASSGVLAGQGEQFF. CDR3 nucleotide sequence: TGTGCCAGCAGTGGGGTTCTAGCGGGGCAGGGGGAGCAGTTCTTC.

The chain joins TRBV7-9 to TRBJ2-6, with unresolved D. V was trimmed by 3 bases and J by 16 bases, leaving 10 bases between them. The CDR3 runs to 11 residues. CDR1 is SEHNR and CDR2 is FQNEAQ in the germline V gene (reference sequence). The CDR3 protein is CASSFNSELTF. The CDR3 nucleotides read TGTGCCAGCAGCTTCAACAGTGAGCTGACTTTC.

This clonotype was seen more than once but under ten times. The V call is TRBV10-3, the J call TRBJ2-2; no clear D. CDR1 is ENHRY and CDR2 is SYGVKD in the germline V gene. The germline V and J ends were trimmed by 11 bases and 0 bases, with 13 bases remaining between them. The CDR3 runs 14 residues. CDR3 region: CASQVDPNTGELFF. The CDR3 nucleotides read TGTGCCTCCCAGGTCGACCCGAACACCGGGGAGCTGTTTTTT.

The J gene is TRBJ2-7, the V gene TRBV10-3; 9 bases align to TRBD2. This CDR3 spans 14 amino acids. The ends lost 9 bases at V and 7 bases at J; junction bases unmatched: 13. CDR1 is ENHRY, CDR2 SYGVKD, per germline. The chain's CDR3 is CAMTSVPLAGEQYF. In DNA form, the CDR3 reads TGTGCCATGACCAGTGTTCCCCTAGCGGGAGAGCAGTACTTC.

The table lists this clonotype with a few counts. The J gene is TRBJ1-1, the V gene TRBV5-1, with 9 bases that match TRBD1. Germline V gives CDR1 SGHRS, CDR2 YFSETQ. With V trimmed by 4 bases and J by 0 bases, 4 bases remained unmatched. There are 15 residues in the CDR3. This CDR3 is CASSPGQGLNTEAFF. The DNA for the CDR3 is TGCGCCAGCAGCCCGGGACAGGGTTTGAACACTGAAGCTTTCTTT.

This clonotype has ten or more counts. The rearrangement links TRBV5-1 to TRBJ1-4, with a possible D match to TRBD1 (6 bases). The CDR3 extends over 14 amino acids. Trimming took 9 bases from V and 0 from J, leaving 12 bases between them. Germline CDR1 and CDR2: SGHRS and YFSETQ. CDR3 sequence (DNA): TGCGCCACCCGAGGACAGCCAACTAATGAAAAACTGTTTTTT. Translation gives CATRGQPTNEKLFF. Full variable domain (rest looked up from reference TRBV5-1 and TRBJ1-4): KAGVTQTPRYLIKTRGQQVTLSCSPISGHRSVSWYQQTPGQGLQFLFEYFSETQRNKGNFPGRFSGRQFSNSRSEMNVSTLELGDSALYLCATRGQPTNEKLFFGSGTQLSVL.

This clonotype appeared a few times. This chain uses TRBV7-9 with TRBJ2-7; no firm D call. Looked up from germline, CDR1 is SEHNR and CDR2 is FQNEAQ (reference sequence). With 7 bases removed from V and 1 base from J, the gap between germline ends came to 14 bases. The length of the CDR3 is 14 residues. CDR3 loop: CASTIEGNSYEQYF. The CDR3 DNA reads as TGTGCCAGCACCATAGAAGGAAATTCCTACGAGCAGTACTTC.

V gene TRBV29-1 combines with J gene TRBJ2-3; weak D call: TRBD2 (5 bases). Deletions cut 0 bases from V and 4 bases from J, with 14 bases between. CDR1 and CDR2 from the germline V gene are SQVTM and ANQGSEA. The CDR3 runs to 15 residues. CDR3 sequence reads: CSVEDLAGVPDTQYF. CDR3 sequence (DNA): TGCAGCGTTGAAGATCTGGCGGGCGTCCCAGATACGCAGTATTTT.